This T cell receptor (delta chain) was documented in a study of γδ T cells in repeated Plasmodium falciparum infection. Study background: Donors had four controlled P. falciparum NF54 infections over approximately 600 days. Each infection was followed by sampling at 21 days, plus baseline and some pre-infection draws. General study points: Vgamma9/Vdelta2+ repertoires stayed stably polyclonal over time and infection. In Vdelta2-negative, largely Vdelta1+, gammadelta repertoires, repeated controlled infections appeared to drive clonal selection waves.

TCRdb fed the multiplex PCR reads into CATT to redo clone calling. This table holds 45,000 to 60,000 delta-chain clones, roughly 1.9% found once. Germline CDR1 and CDR2: GEAIGNYY and EKD. The CDR3 length is 15 residues. The ends lost 1 base at V and 2 bases at J; junction bases unmatched: 6. Flow sorting of PBMC yielded separate Vgamma9/Vdelta2+ and Vdelta2-negative gammadelta T cell populations for bulk repertoire analysis. As concerns this clone: What it recognizes is unknown.

The chain employs TRDV2 and TRDJ1; 7 bases line up with TRDD3. The J gene is absent in TCRdb and was assigned here via DNA matching to germline. The receptor was isolated from a pool of human donors (malaria-infected and uninfected, not separated). The sequencing input was gamma-delta T cells from blood. The CDR3 DNA is TGTGCCTGTGACACTTTACTGGGGACTACCGATAAACTCATCTTT. Protein sequence: CACDTLLGTTDKLIF.